This TCR beta chain is from a study of blood T cells in healthy people across ages. Each donor had roughly 10 milliliters of peripheral blood drawn. As to this clonotype: Its target is not known.

Germline V lookup: CDR1 MNHEY, CDR2 SMNVEV (reference sequence). The CDR3 spans 14 residues. V gave up 5 bases and J gave up 0 bases, with 11 bases separating them. The second PCR ran roughly 6 to 12 cycles with a sample-barcoded 5' primer and J-beta primers. Each TCR beta cDNA got a 12-nucleotide random molecular identifier. A single record per CDR3 protein comes from TCRdb applying MiXCR to the 5' RACE reads. The sample records about 1,800,000 distinct CDR3 sequences, roughly 27% being singletons. Findings of the study overall: As age increased, TCR beta diversity per million T cells fell in a roughly linear fashion.

The material sequenced was blood. The J gene is TRBJ2-7, the V gene TRBV27, with D hard to call. This clonotype was obtained from a woman in her 30s in good health. As DNA, the CDR3 is TGTGCCAGCAGTCCGAAATTGAGCTCCTACGAGCAGTACTTC. Protein sequence: CASSPKLSSYEQYF.